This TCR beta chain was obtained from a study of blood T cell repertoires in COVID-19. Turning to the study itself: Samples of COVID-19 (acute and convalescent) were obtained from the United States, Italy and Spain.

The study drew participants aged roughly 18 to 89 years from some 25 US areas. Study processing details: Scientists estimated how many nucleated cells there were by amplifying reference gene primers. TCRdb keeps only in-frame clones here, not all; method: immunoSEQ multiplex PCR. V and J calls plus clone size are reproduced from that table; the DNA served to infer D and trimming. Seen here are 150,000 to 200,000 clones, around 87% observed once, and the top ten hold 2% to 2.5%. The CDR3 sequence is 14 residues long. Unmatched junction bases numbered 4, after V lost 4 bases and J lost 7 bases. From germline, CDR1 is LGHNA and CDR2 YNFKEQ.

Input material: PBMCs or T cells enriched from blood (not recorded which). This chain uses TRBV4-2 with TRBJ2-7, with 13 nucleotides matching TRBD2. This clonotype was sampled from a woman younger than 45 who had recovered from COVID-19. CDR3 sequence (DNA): TGTGCCAGCAGCCTAAGGACTAGCGGGAGTGAGCAGTACTTC. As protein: CASSLRTSGSEQYF.